This T cell receptor (beta chain) originates from a study of coeliac disease. Study-wide background: Coeliac patients had active, refractory type I, or gluten-free-diet-controlled disease. Without high-resolution HLA typing, biased TRBV7-2 usage was queried.

As to this clone: Its cognate antigen is unknown. Within the sample, other DNA sequences also encode this same CDR3.

This CDR3 region has 14 residues. Trimming cost V 6 bases and J 3 bases; bases outside gene matches: 5. CDR1 is SNHLY and CDR2 is FYNNEI in the germline V gene. Each fraction contributed one roughly 500,000-cell aliquot for sequencing. The data were produced by immunoSEQ multiplex PCR, yet TCRdb's version contains in-frame clones alone and is incomplete. The table includes some 7,300 clones, roughly three fifths detected once. Study-level results: Control samples showed higher TRB and TRG clonality than intraepithelial and lamina propria samples in active celiac disease.

Input material: lamina propria lymphocytes from the gut. The chain uses TRBV2 and TRBJ1-2, with TRBD1 identical over 9 bases. This clonotype originated in a woman aged 55-69 years with active celiac disease. CDR3 residues: CASRGTGSHYGYTF. For the CDR3, the DNA is TGTGCCAGCAGAGGGACAGGGTCGCACTATGGCTACACCTTC.